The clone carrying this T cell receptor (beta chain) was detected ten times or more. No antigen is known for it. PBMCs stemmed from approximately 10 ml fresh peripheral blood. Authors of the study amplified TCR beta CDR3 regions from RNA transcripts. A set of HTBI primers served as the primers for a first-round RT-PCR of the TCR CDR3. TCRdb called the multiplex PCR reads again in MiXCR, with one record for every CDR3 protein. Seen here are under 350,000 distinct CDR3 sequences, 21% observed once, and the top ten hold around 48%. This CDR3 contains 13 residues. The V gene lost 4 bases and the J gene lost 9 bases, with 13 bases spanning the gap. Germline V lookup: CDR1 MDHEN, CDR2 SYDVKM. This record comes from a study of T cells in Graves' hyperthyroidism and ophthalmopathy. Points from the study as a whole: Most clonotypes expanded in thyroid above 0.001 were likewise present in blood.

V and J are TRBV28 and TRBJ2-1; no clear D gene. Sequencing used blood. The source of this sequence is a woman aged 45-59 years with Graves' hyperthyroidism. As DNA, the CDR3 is TGTGCCAGCAGTTACCCCGACCATAGTGAGCAGTTCTTC. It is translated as CASSYPDHSEQFF.